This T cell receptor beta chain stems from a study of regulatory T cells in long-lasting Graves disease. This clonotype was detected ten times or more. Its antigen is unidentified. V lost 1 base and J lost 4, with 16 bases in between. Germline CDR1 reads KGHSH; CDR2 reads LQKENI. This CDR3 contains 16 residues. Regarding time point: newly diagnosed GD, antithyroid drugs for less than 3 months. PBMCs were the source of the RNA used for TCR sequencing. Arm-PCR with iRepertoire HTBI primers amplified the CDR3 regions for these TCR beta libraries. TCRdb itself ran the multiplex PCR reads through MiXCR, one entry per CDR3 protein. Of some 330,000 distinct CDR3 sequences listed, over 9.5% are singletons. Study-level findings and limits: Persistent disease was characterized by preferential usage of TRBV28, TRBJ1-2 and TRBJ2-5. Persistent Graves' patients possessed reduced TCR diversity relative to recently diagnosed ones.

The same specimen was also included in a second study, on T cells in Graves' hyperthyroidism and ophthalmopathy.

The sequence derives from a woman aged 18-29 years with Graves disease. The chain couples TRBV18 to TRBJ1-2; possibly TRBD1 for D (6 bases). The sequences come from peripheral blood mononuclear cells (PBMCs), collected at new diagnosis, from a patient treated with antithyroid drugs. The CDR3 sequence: CASSPQPDRKRYGYTF. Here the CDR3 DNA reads TGTGCCAGCTCACCACAACCAGACAGGAAACGCTATGGCTACACCTTC.